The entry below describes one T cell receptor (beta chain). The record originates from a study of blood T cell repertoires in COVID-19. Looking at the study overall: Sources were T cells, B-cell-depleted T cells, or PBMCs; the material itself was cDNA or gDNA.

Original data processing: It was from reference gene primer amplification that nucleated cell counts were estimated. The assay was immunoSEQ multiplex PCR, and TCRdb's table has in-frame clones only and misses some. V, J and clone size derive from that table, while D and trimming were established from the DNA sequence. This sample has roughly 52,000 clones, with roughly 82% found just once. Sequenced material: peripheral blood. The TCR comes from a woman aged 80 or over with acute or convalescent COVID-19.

The CDR3 reads CASSISPSLLYGYTF. In DNA, the CDR3 is TGTGCCAGTAGTATTAGTCCGTCTTTACTCTATGGCTACACCTTC. The chain recombines TRBV19 with TRBJ1-2; no reliable D call. Per germline, CDR1 LNHDA and CDR2 SQIVND (reference sequence). Deletions cut 3 bases from V and 4 bases from J, with 15 bases between. There are 15 residues in the CDR3.